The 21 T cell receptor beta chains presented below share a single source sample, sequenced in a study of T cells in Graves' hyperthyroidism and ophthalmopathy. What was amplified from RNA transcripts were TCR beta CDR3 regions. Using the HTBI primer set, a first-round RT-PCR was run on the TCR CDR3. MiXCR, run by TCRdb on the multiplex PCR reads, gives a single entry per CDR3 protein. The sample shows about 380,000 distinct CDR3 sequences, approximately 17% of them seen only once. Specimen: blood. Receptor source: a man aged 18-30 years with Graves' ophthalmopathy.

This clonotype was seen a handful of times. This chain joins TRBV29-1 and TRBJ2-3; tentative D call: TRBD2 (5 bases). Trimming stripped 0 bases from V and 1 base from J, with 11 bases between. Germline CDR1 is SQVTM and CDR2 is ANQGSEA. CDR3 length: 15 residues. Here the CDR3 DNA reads TGCAGCGTTGAAGACGATTGGGGAGGCACAGATACGCAGTATTTT. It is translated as CSVEDDWGGTDTQYF.

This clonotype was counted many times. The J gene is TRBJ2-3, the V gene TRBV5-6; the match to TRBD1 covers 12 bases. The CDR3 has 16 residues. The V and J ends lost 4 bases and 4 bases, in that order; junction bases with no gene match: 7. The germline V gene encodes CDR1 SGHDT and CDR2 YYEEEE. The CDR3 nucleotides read TGTGCCAGCAGCCTTACGGGACAGGGGGCTTCAGATACGCAGTATTTT. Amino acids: CASSLTGQGASDTQYF.

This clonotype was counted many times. The CDR3 DNA is TGTGCCAGCAGGGACCGGGACAGGGGAAACGAGCAGTACTTC. Residues: CASRDRDRGNEQYF. V is TRBV12-3 or TRBV12-4 and J is TRBJ2-7, with 10 positions matching TRBD1. The CDR3 runs to 14 residues. V lost 6 bases, J lost 5 bases, and 7 bases stayed unmatched.

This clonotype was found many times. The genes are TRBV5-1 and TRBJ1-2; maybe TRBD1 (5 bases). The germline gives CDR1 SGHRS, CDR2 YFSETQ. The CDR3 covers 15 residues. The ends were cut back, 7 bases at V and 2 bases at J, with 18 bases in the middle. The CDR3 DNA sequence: TGCGCCAGCCACCGCGAGGGGCAGGGAAACTATGGCTACACCTTC. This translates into CASHREGQGNYGYTF.

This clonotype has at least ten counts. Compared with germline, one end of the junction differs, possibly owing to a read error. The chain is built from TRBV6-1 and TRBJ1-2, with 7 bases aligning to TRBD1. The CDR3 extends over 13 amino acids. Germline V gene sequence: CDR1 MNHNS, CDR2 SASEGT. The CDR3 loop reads CASREGQAYGYTF. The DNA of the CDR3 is TGTGCCAGCAGGGAAGGACAGGCCTATGGCTACACCTTC.

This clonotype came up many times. The DNA for the CDR3 is TGCAGTGCTAGTGTACTAGCGGGGGTGGGGGAGACCCAGTACTTC. This codes for CSASVLAGVGETQYF. The chain uses TRBV20-1 and TRBJ2-5; TRBD2 agrees at 11 bases. This CDR3 comprises 15 residues. Germline V gene lookup returns CDR1 DFQATT and CDR2 SNEGSKA (reference sequence). V lost 3 bases and J lost 5; bases outside the gene matches: 8.

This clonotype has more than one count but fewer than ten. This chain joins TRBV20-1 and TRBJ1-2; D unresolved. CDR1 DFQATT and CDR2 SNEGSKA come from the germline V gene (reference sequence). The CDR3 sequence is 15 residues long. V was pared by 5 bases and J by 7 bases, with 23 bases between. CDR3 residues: CSADPFMRELPGYTF. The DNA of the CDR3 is TGCAGTGCTGACCCCTTTATGAGAGAGTTGCCTGGCTACACCTTC.

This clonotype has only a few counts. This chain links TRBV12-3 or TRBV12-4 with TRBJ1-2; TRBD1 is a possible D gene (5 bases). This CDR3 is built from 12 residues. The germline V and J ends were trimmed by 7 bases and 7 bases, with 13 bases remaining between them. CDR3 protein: CASNPDSGGYTF. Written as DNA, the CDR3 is TGTGCCAGCAATCCCGACAGTGGTGGCTACACCTTC.

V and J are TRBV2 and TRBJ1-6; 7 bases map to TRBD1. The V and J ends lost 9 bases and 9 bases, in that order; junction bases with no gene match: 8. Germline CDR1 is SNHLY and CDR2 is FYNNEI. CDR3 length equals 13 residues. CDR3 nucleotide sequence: TGTGCCAGGGGAACAGGGGTTAGTTCACCCCTCCACTTT. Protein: CARGTGVSSPLHF.

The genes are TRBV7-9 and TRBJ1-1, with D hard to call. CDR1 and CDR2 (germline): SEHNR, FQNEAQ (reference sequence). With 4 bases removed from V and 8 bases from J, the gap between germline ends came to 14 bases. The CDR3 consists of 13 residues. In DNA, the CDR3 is TGTGCCAGCAGCTCTACGACGTTGGGAGAAGCTTTCTTT. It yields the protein CASSSTTLGEAFF.

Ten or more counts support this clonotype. This CDR3 is CASILSSYNEQFF. CDR3 coding DNA: TGTGCCAGCATACTCAGCTCCTACAATGAGCAGTTCTTC. The chain carries TRBV12-3 or TRBV12-4 and TRBJ2-1; D uncertain. The CDR3 sequence is 13 residues long. The ends were cut back, 7 bases at V and 0 bases at J, with 7 bases in the middle.

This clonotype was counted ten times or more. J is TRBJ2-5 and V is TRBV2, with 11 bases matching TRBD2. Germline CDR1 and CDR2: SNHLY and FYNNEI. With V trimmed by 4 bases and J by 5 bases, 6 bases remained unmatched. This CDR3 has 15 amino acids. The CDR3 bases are TGTGCCAGCAGTGCGTCTAGCGGGGGGAGGGAGACCCAGTACTTC. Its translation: CASSASSGGRETQYF. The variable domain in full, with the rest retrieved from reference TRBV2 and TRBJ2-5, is EPEVTQTPSHQVTQMGQEVILRCVPISNHLYFYWYRQILGQKVEFLVSFYNNEISEKSEIFDDQFSVERPDGSNFTLKIRSTKLEDSAMYFCASSASSGGRETQYFGPGTRLLVL.

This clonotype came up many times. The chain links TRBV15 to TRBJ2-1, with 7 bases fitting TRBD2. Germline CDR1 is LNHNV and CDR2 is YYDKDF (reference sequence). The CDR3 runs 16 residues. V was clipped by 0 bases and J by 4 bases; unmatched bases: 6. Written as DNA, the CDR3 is TGTGCCACCAGCAGAGATTGGGAGCGGGGTTACAATGAGCAGTTCTTC. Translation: CATSRDWERGYNEQFF.

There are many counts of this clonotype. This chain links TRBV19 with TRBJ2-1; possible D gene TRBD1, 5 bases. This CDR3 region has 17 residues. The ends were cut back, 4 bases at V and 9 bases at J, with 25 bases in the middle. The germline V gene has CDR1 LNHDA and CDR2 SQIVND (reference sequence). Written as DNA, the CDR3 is TGTGCCAGTAGTACCCCCACAGGCCCAATTGGGTTAGGTGAGCAGTTCTTC. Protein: CASSTPTGPIGLGEQFF.

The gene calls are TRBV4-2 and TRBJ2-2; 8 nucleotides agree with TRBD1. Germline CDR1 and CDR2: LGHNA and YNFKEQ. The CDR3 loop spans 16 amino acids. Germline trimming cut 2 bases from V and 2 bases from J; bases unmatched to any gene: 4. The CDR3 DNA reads TGTGCCAGCAGCCAAATTGGGACAGGTAACACCGGGGAGCTGTTTTTT. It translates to CASSQIGTGNTGELFF.

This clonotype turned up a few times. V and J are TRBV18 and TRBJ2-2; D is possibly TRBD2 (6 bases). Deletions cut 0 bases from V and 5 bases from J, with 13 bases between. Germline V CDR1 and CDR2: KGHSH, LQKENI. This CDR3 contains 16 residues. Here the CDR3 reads CASSPPTGGQTGELFF. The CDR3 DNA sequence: TGTGCCAGCTCACCACCGACCGGGGGTCAGACCGGGGAGCTGTTTTTT.

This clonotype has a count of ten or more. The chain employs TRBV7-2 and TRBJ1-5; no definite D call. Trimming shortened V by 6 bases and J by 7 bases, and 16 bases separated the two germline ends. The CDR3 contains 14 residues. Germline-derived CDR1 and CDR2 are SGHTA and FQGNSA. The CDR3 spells CASSIGPTGQPQHF. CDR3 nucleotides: TGTGCCAGCAGTATTGGTCCCACGGGACAGCCCCAGCATTTT.

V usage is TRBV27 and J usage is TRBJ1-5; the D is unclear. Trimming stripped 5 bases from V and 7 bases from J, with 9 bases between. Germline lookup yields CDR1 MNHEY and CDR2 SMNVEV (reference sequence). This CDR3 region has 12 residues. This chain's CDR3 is CASSAVGQPQHF. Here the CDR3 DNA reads TGTGCCAGCAGTGCAGTGGGACAGCCCCAGCATTTT.

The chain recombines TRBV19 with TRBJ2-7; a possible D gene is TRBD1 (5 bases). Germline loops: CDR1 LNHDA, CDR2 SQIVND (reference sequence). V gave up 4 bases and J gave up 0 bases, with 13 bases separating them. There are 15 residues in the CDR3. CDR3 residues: CASSTGHSSSYEQYF. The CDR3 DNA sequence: TGTGCCAGTAGTACTGGACACAGTAGCTCCTACGAGCAGTACTTC.

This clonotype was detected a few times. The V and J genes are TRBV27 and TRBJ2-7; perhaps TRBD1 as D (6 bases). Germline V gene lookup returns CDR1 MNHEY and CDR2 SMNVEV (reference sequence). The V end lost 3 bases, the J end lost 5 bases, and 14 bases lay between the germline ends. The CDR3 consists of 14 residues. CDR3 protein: CASSFTGRFNEQYF. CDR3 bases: TGTGCCAGCAGTTTTACAGGGAGATTCAACGAGCAGTACTTC.

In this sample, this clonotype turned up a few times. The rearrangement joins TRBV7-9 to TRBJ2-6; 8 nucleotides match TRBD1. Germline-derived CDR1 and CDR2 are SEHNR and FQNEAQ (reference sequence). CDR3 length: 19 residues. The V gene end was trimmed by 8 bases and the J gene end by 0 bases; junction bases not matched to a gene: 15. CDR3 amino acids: CASRGRTGSLSSGANVLTF. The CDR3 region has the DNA TGTGCCAGCCGCGGACGGACAGGGAGCCTTAGCTCTGGGGCCAACGTCCTGACTTTC.